Presented here are 20 T cell receptor beta chains from one specimen sequenced in a study of identical twins. TCRdb fed the 5' RACE reads into MiXCR, producing one record per CDR3 protein. Found here are hundreds of thousands of distinct CDR3 sequences, around an eighth of them singletons; the top ten hold 6% to 9%. These same data were also listed under a study on yellow fever vaccine responses in identical twins.

The specimen was CD8+ T cells sorted from blood. These receptors were obtained from a young woman in good health.

This clonotype has at least ten counts. This CDR3 reads CASSERGREVGELFF. The DNA for the CDR3 is TGTGCCAGCAGTGAAAGGGGCAGGGAAGTCGGGGAGCTGTTTTTT. The genes are TRBV25-1 and TRBJ2-2; possibly TRBD1 for D (5 bases). V gave up 2 bases and J gave up 7 bases, with 14 bases separating them. CDR1 MGHDK and CDR2 SYGVNS come from the germline V gene. There are 15 residues in the CDR3. Combining the CDR3 with reference TRBV25-1 and TRBJ2-2 gives the whole variable domain EADIYQTPRYLVIGTGKKITLECSQTMGHDKMYWYQQDPGMELHLIHYSYGVNSTEKGDLSSESTVSRIRTEHFPLTLESARPSHTSQYLCASSERGREVGELFFGEGSRLTVL.

Of note for this clonotype: This may come from a read error, since a much larger clone is one base off. The V call is TRBV5-5, the J call TRBJ2-3; D perhaps matches TRBD2 (5 bases). The CDR3 runs 14 residues. Germline assignment: CDR1 SGHKS and CDR2 YYEKEE (reference sequence). CDR3 sequence reads: CASSLLGPTDTHYF. The CDR3 DNA follows: TGTGCCAGCAGCTTACTAGGGCCCACAGATACGCATTATTTT.

This chain uses TRBV10-3 with TRBJ1-1; no firm D call. Germline V gives CDR1 ENHRY, CDR2 SYGVKD. The V and J ends lost 2 bases and 7 bases respectively, with 8 bases between them. The CDR3 has 12 amino acids. CDR3 coding DNA: TGTGCCATCAGTGAGAACAGAGATGAAGCTTTCTTT. It specifies CAISENRDEAFF.

The J gene is TRBJ2-5, the V gene TRBV27; the D is unclear. The germline CDR1 and CDR2 sequences are MNHEY and SMNVEV (reference sequence). CDR3 length equals 13 residues. The germline V and J ends were trimmed by 5 bases and 7 bases, with 14 bases remaining between them. The CDR3 region is CASSRWGGGTQYF. The CDR3 DNA reads as TGTGCCAGCAGTCGTTGGGGTGGCGGGACCCAGTACTTC.

V and J are TRBV7-9 and TRBJ2-1; no definite D call. Germline V lookup: CDR1 SEHNR, CDR2 FQNEAQ (reference sequence). With 4 bases removed from V and 7 bases from J, the gap between germline ends came to 5 bases. The CDR3 spans 11 residues. CDR3 protein: CASSYWNEQFF. CDR3 DNA sequence: TGTGCCAGCAGCTATTGGAATGAGCAGTTCTTC. Complete variable domain (other parts from reference TRBV7-9 and TRBJ2-1): DTGVSQNPRHKITKRGQNVTFRCDPISEHNRLYWYRQTLGQGPEFLTYFQNEAQLEKSRLLSDRFSAERPKGSFSTLEIQRTEQGDSAMYLCASSYWNEQFFGPGTRLTVL.

The genes are TRBV7-9 and TRBJ2-5; 12 nucleotides match TRBD2. V dropped 3 bases and J dropped 0; count of bases not matched to a gene: 2. The CDR3 runs 16 residues. The germline gives CDR1 SEHNR, CDR2 FQNEAQ (reference sequence). CDR3 residues: CASSFGLAGNQETQYF. The CDR3 nucleotides are TGTGCCAGCAGCTTCGGACTAGCGGGGAACCAAGAGACCCAGTACTTC.

The table lists this clonotype with a few counts. The rearrangement joins TRBV20-1 to TRBJ2-2; 10 bases line up with TRBD1. Unmatched junction bases numbered 4, after V lost 5 bases and J lost 7 bases. In germline, CDR1 is DFQATT, CDR2 SNEGSKA (reference sequence). This CDR3 is built from 13 residues. CDR3 coding DNA: TGCAGTGCTGCGGACAGGGGGGACGGGGAGCTGTTTTTT. It yields the protein CSAADRGDGELFF.

In this sample, this clonotype turned up a few times. The chain is built from TRBV7-9 and TRBJ2-7; the match to TRBD2 covers 9 bases. Germline V lookup: CDR1 SEHNR, CDR2 FQNEAQ (reference sequence). CDR3 length equals 15 residues. The J segment lost 3 bases and the V segment lost 5 bases, leaving 8 bases of the junction unmatched. CDR3 region: CASSPSGTSLYEQYF. The CDR3 DNA follows: TGTGCCAGCAGCCCCTCCGGGACTAGCCTCTACGAGCAGTACTTC. Drawing the rest from reference TRBV7-9 and TRBJ2-7, the complete variable domain is DTGVSQNPRHKITKRGQNVTFRCDPISEHNRLYWYRQTLGQGPEFLTYFQNEAQLEKSRLLSDRFSAERPKGSFSTLEIQRTEQGDSAMYLCASSPSGTSLYEQYFGPGTRLTVT.

This clonotype has more than one count but fewer than ten. The rearrangement joins TRBV28 to TRBJ2-5; maybe TRBD1 (5 bases). V was cut by 2 bases and J by 5 bases, with 9 bases left in between. The CDR3 covers 13 residues. In germline, CDR1 is MDHEN, CDR2 SYDVKM. CDR3 DNA sequence: TGTGCCAGCAGTTTACAGGGTATGGAGACCCAGTACTTC. Translated, it gives CASSLQGMETQYF.

V and J are TRBV6-5 and TRBJ2-1; perhaps TRBD2 as D (5 bases). The CDR3 is made up of 16 amino acids. V was clipped by 0 bases and J by 5 bases, with 14 bases between them. The germline CDR1 and CDR2 sequences are MNHEY and SVGAGI. This chain's CDR3 is CASSYSTGSPNNEQFF. CDR3 sequence (DNA): TGTGCCAGCAGTTACTCCACGGGGTCACCAAACAATGAGCAGTTCTTC.

This clonotype was seen many times. The chain is built from TRBV11-2 and TRBJ2-7; 11 bases line up with TRBD1. Trimming at V came to 4 bases and at J to 5 bases, leaving 1 base not matched to a gene. The germline CDR1 and CDR2 sequences are SGHAT and FQNNGV. CDR3 length equals 13 residues. CDR3 coding DNA: TGTGCCAGCAGCTGGGGACAGGGGGACGAGCAGTACGTC. Protein product: CASSWGQGDEQYV.

This sequence joins TRBV28 and TRBJ2-7, with 10 positions matching TRBD2. The junction had 16 bases not matched to a gene; V was cut back by 6 bases and J by 5 bases. From germline, CDR1 is MDHEN and CDR2 SYDVKM. This CDR3 contains 17 residues. Here the CDR3 reads CASSNPSRASGSHEQYF. CDR3 nucleotide sequence: TGTGCCAGCAGCAACCCCTCCCGGGCTAGCGGGAGCCACGAGCAGTACTTC.

This clonotype was picked up a small number of times. The chain has TRBV10-3 and TRBJ1-1; no definite D call. This CDR3 spans 11 amino acids. Germline V gene sequence: CDR1 ENHRY, CDR2 SYGVKD. Trimming left V 6 bases short and J 5 bases short, with 7 bases between. The CDR3 DNA reads TGTGCCATCAGGACCGGGACTGAAGCTTTCTTT. Amino acid sequence: CAIRTGTEAFF.

The chain has TRBV28 and TRBJ2-2; 9 bases fit TRBD1. This CDR3 comprises 20 residues. CDR1 and CDR2 from the germline V gene are MDHEN and SYDVKM. With V trimmed by 3 bases and J by 1 base, 15 bases remained unmatched. The DNA of the CDR3 is TGTGCCAGCAGTTTCCAAGAACCGGGACAGGGACGAGTGAACACCGGGGAGCTGTTTTTT. It is translated as CASSFQEPGQGRVNTGELFF.

This clonotype has more than one count but fewer than ten. This rearrangement joins TRBV15 to TRBJ1-3, with D tentatively TRBD1 (6 bases). Germline-derived CDR1 and CDR2 are LNHNV and YYDKDF (reference sequence). Trimming cost V 8 bases and J 6 bases, with 11 bases left between them. This CDR3 region has 12 residues. This CDR3 reads CATQAGENTIYF. CDR3 sequence (DNA): TGTGCCACCCAAGCAGGGGAAAACACCATATATTTT.

CDR3 DNA: TGTGCCACCGCCGACAGGTACTATGGCTACACCTTC. Amino acids: CATADRYYGYTF. This sequence joins TRBV15 and TRBJ1-2; a weak D match, TRBD1 (6 bases). The CDR3 sequence is 12 residues long. V was trimmed by 8 bases and J by 3 bases, leaving 10 bases between them. CDR1 LNHNV and CDR2 YYDKDF come from the germline V gene (reference sequence).

For the CDR3, the DNA is TGTGCCAGCAGTGAAGGGCGGGAGGGCCCGAATACGCAGTATTTT. It codes for CASSEGREGPNTQYF. The V call is TRBV2, the J call TRBJ2-3; 9 bases map to TRBD2. Per germline, CDR1 SNHLY and CDR2 FYNNEI. CDR3 size: 15 residues. V was clipped by 1 base and J by 7 bases; unmatched bases: 6.

This clonotype was counted only a few times. The V and J genes are TRBV20-1 and TRBJ2-7; D may be TRBD2 (5 bases). V gave up 1 base and J gave up 0 bases, with 10 bases separating them. The CDR3 extends over 14 amino acids. CDR1 and CDR2 from the germline V gene are DFQATT and SNEGSKA (reference sequence). In DNA, the CDR3 is TGCAGTGCTAGAGGGAGGTATGGCTCCTACGAGCAGTACTTC. It encodes CSARGRYGSYEQYF.

This chain links TRBV9 with TRBJ2-1, with D possibly being TRBD1 or TRBD2 (5 bases each). Deletions cut 0 bases from V and 4 bases from J, with 8 bases between. Germline values: CDR1 SGDLS, CDR2 YYNGEE. The CDR3 is made up of 14 amino acids. CDR3 sequence (DNA): TGTGCCAGCAGCGTAGGATGGGGGTACAATGAGCAGTTCTTC. It specifies CASSVGWGYNEQFF.

There are a few counts of this clonotype. The chain recombines TRBV3-1 with TRBJ2-2; no clear D gene. The V gene's germline CDR1 is LGHDT and CDR2 YNNKEL (reference sequence). Trimming shortened V by 1 base and J by 0 bases, and 18 bases separated the two germline ends. CDR3 length equals 19 residues. The CDR3 loop is CASSQVWRRKPTNTGELFF. The CDR3 region has the DNA TGTGCCAGCAGCCAAGTTTGGCGGCGAAAACCCACGAACACCGGGGAGCTGTTTTTT.